This TCR beta chain was captured by sequencing in a study of T cells expressing NK-cell markers. On the study more broadly: The authors derived TCR beta repertoires from sorted CD3+CD56+NKG2C+, CD3+CD56+NKG2C- and CD3+CD56-NKG2C+ T cells. One of the eight sequenced donors was seronegative, whereas the other seven were HCMV-seropositive.

TCRdb reprocessed the 5' RACE reads and stores each CDR3 protein as one record, lacking DNA. The data show 450,000 to 600,000 distinct CDR3 sequences, and the top ten clones hold approximately 4%. The CDR3 is 15 amino acids. Germline CDR1 and CDR2: MNHEY and SVGEGT. General study findings and limits: Of the CD8+ T cell pool in about six donors, roughly 1.0-7.0% was accounted for by dominant NKG2C+ clonotypes. Expanded NKG2C+ T cell clones had unclear HCMV specificity.

With respect to this clonotype: Its cognate antigen is unknown.

The sequence was collected from a man between 18 and 35 years old in good health. Input material: blood T cells: a sorted CD56 or NKG2C T cell subset, CD4+ or CD8+ T cells, or bulk PBMC T cells (not recorded which). V and J are TRBV6-2 or TRBV6-3 and TRBJ2-7. The CDR3 loop reads CASSPFTRRGYEQYF.